Listed here are 29 T cell receptor beta chains from one sample, sequenced in a study of cytomegalovirus exposure and HLA in healthy donors. Both 60 Vbeta primers and 13 Jbeta primers went into the PCR. Only in-frame clones appear in the TCRdb table, and some are missing; sequencing was by immunoSEQ multiplex PCR. Seen here are some 140,000 clones, 65% to 80% observed once, and the top ten hold approximately 8.2%. The sequencing sample was made of PBMCs. The receptors here all came from a woman between 45 and 65 years old in good health and CMV-seropositive.

The chain recombines TRBV5-5 with TRBJ2-1; tentatively, D is TRBD1 (6 bases). In germline, CDR1 is SGHKS, CDR2 YYEKEE (reference sequence). Trimming stripped 2 bases from V and 9 bases from J, with 12 bases between. The CDR3 contains 13 residues. This chain's CDR3 is CASSFSSGVEQFF. CDR3 nucleotides: TGTGCCAGCAGCTTCAGTTCAGGGGTTGAGCAGTTCTTC.

V and J are TRBV28 and TRBJ2-1; 9 bases align to TRBD2. The germline gives CDR1 MDHEN, CDR2 SYDVKM. V was pared by 4 bases and J by 4 bases, with 17 bases of the junction left unmatched. The CDR3 sequence is 19 residues long. CDR3 DNA sequence: TGTGCCAGCAGTTCTATTGGGACTAGCTATTTTTTTGGTTACAATGAGCAGTTCTTC. Protein product: CASSSIGTSYFFGYNEQFF.

This clone was counted a few times. This chain joins TRBV7-3 and TRBJ2-3; the D gene is possibly TRBD2 (5 bases). The CDR3 spans 14 residues. Germline V gene sequence: CDR1 SGHTA, CDR2 FQGTGA. V shed 5 bases and J shed 0 bases, with 9 bases lying between them. The CDR3 coding sequence is TGTGCCAGCAGCCTGGACTGGAGCACAGATACGCAGTATTTT. Encoded protein: CASSLDWSTDTQYF.

This sequence joins TRBV4-1 and TRBJ2-5, with D maybe TRBD2 (6 bases). CDR1 is MGHRA, CDR2 YSYEKL, per germline. Trimming pared 0 bases from V and 3 bases from J, leaving 11 bases between. The CDR3 spans 15 residues. This CDR3 reads CASSQDGGGEETQYF. The DNA of the CDR3 is TGCGCCAGCAGCCAAGATGGCGGCGGGGAAGAGACCCAGTACTTC.

This rearrangement joins TRBV15 to TRBJ2-7, with 8 bases identical to TRBD1. CDR1 and CDR2 (germline): LNHNV, YYDKDF (reference sequence). The CDR3 sequence is 14 residues long. Trimming removed 5 bases from V and 0 bases from J; junction bases left unmatched: 3. For the CDR3, the DNA is TGTGCCACCAGCCTTGGACAGGGCTCCTACGAGCAGTACTTC. This sequence encodes CATSLGQGSYEQYF.

The rearrangement links TRBV4-3 to TRBJ2-5; 10 bases are a match to TRBD2. This CDR3 region has 16 residues. Germline V gene sequence: CDR1 LGHNA, CDR2 YSLEER. V dropped 0 bases and J dropped 11; count of bases not matched to a gene: 12. CDR3 nucleotides: TGCGCCAGCAGCCAAGATTCCCCCCCAGCGGGGGGGCCGCAGTACTTC. This sequence encodes CASSQDSPPAGGPQYF.

The chain carries TRBV28 and TRBJ2-1, with D unclear. CDR3 length: 13 amino acids. With 4 bases removed from V and 5 bases from J, the gap between germline ends came to 9 bases. Germline V gives CDR1 MDHEN, CDR2 SYDVKM. The CDR3 coding sequence is TGTGCCAGCAGTTCCGTGGCCCACAATGAGCAGTTCTTC. As protein: CASSSVAHNEQFF.

Concerning this clone itself: An end of the junction does not agree with germline; a read error may underlie this. The rearrangement joins TRBV9 to TRBJ1-3; D gene unclear. Looked up from germline, CDR1 is SGDLS and CDR2 is YYNGEE. The CDR3 runs to 15 residues. CDR3 in DNA: TGTGTCAGCAGCATTCAGGACTCCTTTGGAAACACCATATATTTT. Translation: CVSSIQDSFGNTIYF.

This clone has just one count. J is TRBJ1-1 and V is TRBV7-3; no clear D. Looked up from germline, CDR1 is SGHTA and CDR2 is FQGTGA. The CDR3 has 13 amino acids. V was clipped by 2 bases and J by 1 base, with 5 bases between them. CDR3 in amino acids: CASSLQSNTEAFF. Here the CDR3 DNA reads TGTGCCAGCAGCTTACAGTCGAACACTGAAGCTTTCTTT.

This sequence joins TRBV21-1 and TRBJ1-6. TRBV21-1 is noted as a pseudogene. The CDR3 length is 20 residues. CDR3 sequence reads: CASSKDIRMRPEGDNSPLHF. The CDR3 DNA follows: TGTGCCAGCAGCAAAGACATCCGGATGAGGCCTGAGGGTGATAATTCACCCCTCCACTTT.

The rearrangement links TRBV9 to TRBJ1-2; possible D gene TRBD1, 5 bases. Germline loops: CDR1 SGDLS, CDR2 YYNGEE. This CDR3 has 13 residues. Trimming removed 0 bases at V and 2 bases at J, with 5 bases between. As DNA, the CDR3 is TGTGCCAGCAGCGTAGCAGGGAACTATGGCTACACCTTC. It specifies CASSVAGNYGYTF.

The rearrangement joins TRBV5-8 to TRBJ2-2, with D perhaps TRBD2 (5 bases). This CDR3 spans 16 amino acids. V lost 1 base, J lost 2 bases, and 12 bases lay in between. Per the germline V gene, CDR1 is SGHTS and CDR2 is YDEGEE. CDR3 sequence (DNA): TGTGCCAGCAGCTTGACGATGCCGGGAAACACCGGGGAGCTGTTTTTT. Amino acid sequence: CASSLTMPGNTGELFF.

In this sample, this clone turned up once. The rearrangement links TRBV5-5 to TRBJ2-1; TRBD2 matches 10 bases. The CDR3 sequence is 17 residues long. V shed 2 bases, J shed 0 bases, and the junction held 5 bases outside the gene matches. Germline V CDR1 and CDR2: SGHKS, YYEKEE (reference sequence). The CDR3 protein is CASSFTSGASSYNEQFF. The CDR3 DNA follows: TGTGCCAGCAGCTTTACTAGCGGGGCGTCCTCCTACAATGAGCAGTTCTTC.

The genes are TRBV5-1 and TRBJ2-1, with TRBD2 identical over 10 bases. CDR3 length equals 17 residues. The germline V gene encodes CDR1 SGHRS and CDR2 YFSETQ. Germline trimming cut 2 bases from V and 8 bases from J; bases unmatched to any gene: 13. In DNA, the CDR3 is TGCGCCAGCAGCTTCGATGGGGAAGCGGGGGGGCCCCATGAGCAGTTCTTC. Protein product: CASSFDGEAGGPHEQFF.

The chain combines TRBV2 with TRBJ2-1, with a tentative D call TRBD1 (6 bases). Trimming shortened V by 2 bases and J by 2 bases, and 7 bases separated the two germline ends. Germline loops: CDR1 SNHLY, CDR2 FYNNEI. This CDR3 region has 14 residues. The CDR3 DNA sequence: TGTGCCAGCAGTGAACAGGGGCCCTACAATGAGCAGTTCTTC. This sequence encodes CASSEQGPYNEQFF.

V is TRBV28 and J is TRBJ1-2, with a weak D call TRBD1 (5 bases). Germline loops: CDR1 MDHEN, CDR2 SYDVKM. The CDR3 extends over 14 amino acids. V was clipped by 8 bases and J by 8 bases, with 21 bases between them. In DNA form, the CDR3 reads TGTGCCAGCGGATGGGGCAGGACGGCTAGGGGCTACACCTTC. Translation gives CASGWGRTARGYTF.

V gene TRBV28 combines with J gene TRBJ1-4; perhaps TRBD1 as D (5 bases). Looked up from germline, CDR1 is MDHEN and CDR2 is SYDVKM. Deletions cut 3 bases from V and 0 bases from J, with 11 bases between. This CDR3 has 16 amino acids. The CDR3 region has the DNA TGTGCCAGCAGTTTGTACGGAGGGGCAACTAATGAAAAACTGTTTTTT. Translating it yields CASSLYGGATNEKLFF.

The rearrangement uses TRBV5-1 and TRBJ2-5, with D maybe TRBD2 (7 bases). Looked up from germline, CDR1 is SGHRS and CDR2 is YFSETQ. CDR3 length: 17 residues. Trimming cost V 0 bases and J 0 bases, with 15 bases left between them. The CDR3 protein is CASSLAPAGADQETQYF. CDR3 coding DNA: TGCGCCAGCAGCTTGGCCCCGGCGGGGGCCGACCAAGAGACCCAGTACTTC.

This rearrangement joins TRBV7-9 to TRBJ2-2; possible D gene TRBD2, 6 bases. The CDR3 contains 16 residues. Germline CDR1 and CDR2: SEHNR and FQNEAQ (reference sequence). The V end was cut by 0 bases, the J end by 3 bases, with 11 bases between. The CDR3 loop reads CASSLAGSGDTGELFF. The CDR3 DNA reads as TGTGCCAGCAGCTTAGCGGGTTCGGGGGACACCGGGGAGCTGTTTTTT.

This chain's CDR3 is CASSLGVAETQYF. The CDR3 DNA follows: TGCGCCAGCAGCTTGGGAGTAGCAGAGACCCAGTACTTC. The chain employs TRBV5-1 and TRBJ2-5; D is unclear. The CDR3 contains 13 residues. Trimming stripped 0 bases from V and 4 bases from J, with 7 bases between. In germline, CDR1 is SGHRS, CDR2 YFSETQ.

The genes are TRBV27 and TRBJ1-2; TRBD1 matches at 9 bases. Germline V lookup: CDR1 MNHEY, CDR2 SMNVEV (reference sequence). J lost 8 bases, V lost 5 bases, and 12 bases had no gene match. The CDR3 is 15 amino acids. CDR3 amino acids: CASSNPGTGNSGYTF. The CDR3 nucleotides are TGTGCCAGCAGTAACCCCGGGACAGGGAACTCCGGCTACACCTTC.

The chain employs TRBV9 and TRBJ2-7, with D possibly matching TRBD2 (7 bases). The CDR3 runs to 14 residues. V was trimmed by 0 bases and J by 3 bases, leaving 10 bases between them. Germline V lookup: CDR1 SGDLS, CDR2 YYNGEE. The CDR3 here is CASSVGGGFYEQYF. DNA of the CDR3: TGTGCCAGCAGCGTAGGCGGGGGCTTCTACGAGCAGTACTTC. Full variable domain (remainder filled in from reference TRBV9 and TRBJ2-7): DSGVTQTPKHLITATGQRVTLRCSPRSGDLSVYWYQQSLDQGLQFLIQYYNGEERAKGNILERFSAQQFPDLHSELNLSSLELGDSALYFCASSVGGGFYEQYFGPGTRLTVT.

V gene TRBV5-1 combines with J gene TRBJ2-5; tentative D call: TRBD2 (6 bases). CDR1 and CDR2 from the germline V gene are SGHRS and YFSETQ. V was shortened by 4 bases and J by 7 bases, with 17 bases between the two germline ends. This CDR3 has 14 amino acids. The CDR3 nucleotides read TGCGCCAGCAGCCCCCGGGACTGGGCCGGGACCCAGTACTTC. Translating gives CASSPRDWAGTQYF.

This clone was counted between two and nine times. The V and J genes are TRBV9 and TRBJ2-1; 9 nucleotides agree with TRBD1. In germline, CDR1 is SGDLS, CDR2 YYNGEE. Losses at the gene ends were 5 bases for V and 8 bases for J; bases not matched to a gene: 14. This CDR3 comprises 16 residues. The CDR3 spells CASSRPGTGMVDEQFF. In nucleotides, the CDR3 is TGTGCCAGCAGTCGCCCCGGGACAGGGATGGTTGATGAGCAGTTCTTC.

The chain combines TRBV11-2 with TRBJ2-7; 10 bases are a match to TRBD2. Germline values: CDR1 SGHAT, CDR2 FQNNGV. With V trimmed by 2 bases and J by 3 bases, 7 bases remained unmatched. The CDR3 is 16 amino acids. CDR3 loop: CASSLQELAGVYEQYF. CDR3 coding DNA: TGTGCCAGCAGCTTACAGGAGCTAGCGGGGGTCTACGAGCAGTACTTC.

The chain has TRBV4-3 and TRBJ2-7, with D perhaps matching TRBD1 (6 bases). The CDR3 runs 15 residues. Germline CDR1 and CDR2: LGHNA and YSLEER. Trimming took off 0 bases at V and 4 bases at J, with 13 bases between the two ends. The CDR3 here is CASSQDRQGWYEQYF. Written as DNA, the CDR3 is TGCGCCAGCAGCCAAGATCGGCAGGGGTGGTACGAGCAGTACTTC.

The chain links TRBV6-4 to TRBJ1-4; the D is unclear. Germline CDR1 and CDR2: MRHNA and SNTAGT. The V and J ends lost 7 bases and 8 bases respectively, with 11 bases between them. This CDR3 has 12 amino acids. This CDR3 reads CASIRWWEKLFF. The CDR3 region has the DNA TGTGCCAGCATCCGGTGGTGGGAAAAACTGTTTTTT.

The chain joins TRBV28 to TRBJ1-5; tentative D call: TRBD1 (6 bases). The CDR3 length is 15 residues. Trimming took 5 bases from V and 5 from J, leaving 16 bases between them. Germline CDR1 MDHEN, CDR2 SYDVKM. CDR3 nucleotide sequence: TGTGCCAGCAGTCCCCTCCGGGGGGCCGATCAGCCCCAGCATTTT. Its translation is CASSPLRGADQPQHF.

V usage is TRBV19 and J usage is TRBJ1-1; D gene unclear. Germline V lookup: CDR1 LNHDA, CDR2 SQIVND (reference sequence). The CDR3 loop spans 20 amino acids. Trimming left V 6 bases short and J 1 base short, with 30 bases between. The CDR3 nucleotides read TGTGCCAGTAGCCCCCTACCTCTTCTCCAGACTTCTCCTGGGAACACTGAAGCTTTCTTT. As protein: CASSPLPLLQTSPGNTEAFF.